Sequencing of this T cell receptor beta chain was carried out in a study of cytomegalovirus exposure and HLA in healthy donors. General study findings and limits: Apparent HLA restriction characterized most CMV-associated TCR beta chains in a later analysis. Investigators reported approximately 150 TCR beta chains as tied to cytomegalovirus. CMV serostatus was the sole immune exposure data available. Other equally common chains were less clonally expanded than HLA-associated TCR beta chains, a later analysis showed.

It was with 60 Vbeta and 13 Jbeta primers that the PCR ran. The repertoire was sequenced with immunoSEQ multiplex PCR; TCRdb's copy has only in-frame clones and lacks some. The profile shows 90,000 to 100,000 clones, 55% to 80% of them singletons. This clone was seen a handful of times. The antigen remains undetermined. Sequencing was performed on PBMCs. The TCR sequence derives from a female donor in good health and CMV-seronegative.

CDR3 in amino acids: CAWSAGSRDTGELFF. DNA of the CDR3: TGTGCCTGGAGTGCCGGGAGTCGTGACACCGGGGAGCTGTTTTTT. The V and J genes are TRBV30 and TRBJ2-2, with D possibly TRBD2 on 6 matching bases. The CDR3 covers 15 residues. The V end was cut by 1 base, the J end by 3 bases, with 12 bases between. The germline gives CDR1 GTSNPN, CDR2 SVGIG (reference sequence).